The 18 T cell receptor beta chains in this list originate from one sample, sequenced in a study of blood T cell repertoires in COVID-19. The assay was immunoSEQ multiplex PCR, and TCRdb's table has in-frame clones only and misses some. Altogether about 240,000 clones are present, 83% being singletons, with the ten largest covering roughly 5.5%. Sequenced: peripheral blood. These receptors were obtained from a human donor in a cohort sampled during active COVID-19.

The J gene is TRBJ2-7, the V gene TRBV18; 9 bases are a match to TRBD1. This CDR3 is built from 16 residues. Losses at the gene ends were 4 bases for V and 1 base for J; bases not matched to a gene: 8. CDR1 and CDR2 from the germline V gene are KGHSH and LQKENI. The CDR3: CASSLLGTGFSYEQYF. For the CDR3, the DNA is TGTGCCAGCTCACTCCTCGGGACAGGGTTTTCCTACGAGCAGTACTTC.

The V and J genes are TRBV5-4 and TRBJ2-1; 7 bases agree with TRBD1. V lost 1 base and J lost 2; bases outside the gene matches: 3. This CDR3 spans 15 amino acids. Germline V gene lookup returns CDR1 SGHNT and CDR2 YYREEE (reference sequence). The CDR3 sequence is CASSLRGPTYNEQFF. DNA for the CDR3: TGTGCCAGCAGCTTGAGGGGGCCTACCTACAATGAGCAGTTCTTC.

This clone showed up just a few times. The genes are TRBV5-5 and TRBJ1-5; TRBD1 aligns across 7 bases. Germline V gene lookup returns CDR1 SGHKS and CDR2 YYEKEE (reference sequence). V lost 4 bases and J lost 11; bases outside the gene matches: 9. The CDR3 contains 13 residues. The CDR3 sequence: CASSVTGEKAQHF. CDR3 bases: TGTGCCAGCAGCGTCACAGGGGAGAAGGCCCAGCATTTT.

The genes are TRBV9 and TRBJ2-1; TRBD2 matches 13 bases. The V gene's germline CDR1 is SGDLS and CDR2 YYNGEE. This CDR3 contains 18 residues. The V segment lost 4 bases and the J segment 2 bases; nucleotides outside the gene matches: 9. The CDR3 is CASSSQGGTSGTYNEQFF. CDR3 nucleotides: TGTGCCAGCAGCTCCCAAGGCGGGACTAGCGGGACCTACAATGAGCAGTTCTTC.

The genes are TRBV5-1 and TRBJ2-1; TRBD2 agrees at 11 bases. Germline loops: CDR1 SGHRS, CDR2 YFSETQ. V shed 4 bases, J shed 5 bases, and the junction held 14 bases outside the gene matches. There are 18 residues in the CDR3. The CDR3 reads CASSRWVAGGPGNNEQFF. CDR3 nucleotides: TGCGCCAGCAGCCGGTGGGTAGCGGGAGGGCCCGGTAACAATGAGCAGTTCTTC. The entire variable domain, with the rest obtained from reference TRBV5-1 and TRBJ2-1, is as follows: KAGVTQTPRYLIKTRGQQVTLSCSPISGHRSVSWYQQTPGQGLQFLFEYFSETQRNKGNFPGRFSGRQFSNSRSEMNVSTLELGDSALYLCASSRWVAGGPGNNEQFFGPGTRLTVL.

This chain uses TRBV10-2 with TRBJ2-1; 9 bases are a match to TRBD2. CDR3 length: 14 amino acids. V was clipped by 7 bases and J by 0 bases; unmatched bases: 1. CDR1 and CDR2 from the germline V gene are WSHSY and SAAADI. The CDR3 is CASTSGASYNEQFF. CDR3 in DNA: TGCGCCAGCACTAGCGGGGCCTCCTACAATGAGCAGTTCTTC.

V and J are TRBV27 and TRBJ2-1, with D perhaps matching TRBD1 (6 bases). Trimming shortened V by 3 bases and J by 5 bases, and 11 bases separated the two germline ends. The CDR3 runs to 14 residues. Germline CDR1 is MNHEY and CDR2 is SMNVEV (reference sequence). Here the CDR3 reads CASSLKNRDNEQFF. For the CDR3, the DNA is TGTGCCAGCAGTTTGAAGAACAGGGACAATGAGCAGTTCTTC.

The chain couples TRBV5-4 to TRBJ2-5; 7 bases fit TRBD1. The CDR3 spans 15 residues. V shed 2 bases, J shed 1 base, and the junction held 5 bases outside the gene matches. The germline gives CDR1 SGHNT, CDR2 YYREEE (reference sequence). CDR3 DNA sequence: TGTGCCAGCAGCTTCCACCGACAGGGCCAAGAGACCCAGTACTTC. This translates into CASSFHRQGQETQYF.

This chain joins TRBV19 and TRBJ1-1; D not resolved. This CDR3 has 16 amino acids. Germline lookup yields CDR1 LNHDA and CDR2 SQIVND (reference sequence). Trimming took off 9 bases at V and 6 bases at J, with 26 bases between the two ends. In DNA form, the CDR3 reads TGTGCCAGCTCCCCCGAGGTAGAAATACGGATCGCTGAAGCTTTCTTT. Its translation is CASSPEVEIRIAEAFF.

The rearrangement joins TRBV10-1 to TRBJ2-4; 7 bases agree with TRBD2. Germline CDR1 is WNHNN and CDR2 is SYGVQD (reference sequence). Trimming removed 0 bases from V and 4 bases from J; junction bases left unmatched: 9. The CDR3 has 17 residues. The CDR3 DNA follows: TGCGCCAGCAGTGAGTCCGCGGGAGCGAGGGCGAAAAACATTCAGTACTTC. Its protein product is CASSESAGARAKNIQYF.

This chain connects TRBV27 to TRBJ2-1; 10 bases are shared with TRBD2. This CDR3 comprises 18 residues. The V segment lost 1 base and the J segment 0 bases; nucleotides outside the gene matches: 6. Germline V gene sequence: CDR1 MNHEY, CDR2 SMNVEV (reference sequence). The CDR3 DNA reads as TGTGCCAGCAGTTTATTAGTAGCGGGGGGCTTCTCCTACAATGAGCAGTTCTTC. It yields the protein CASSLLVAGGFSYNEQFF.

The chain has TRBV18 and TRBJ2-2; TRBD2 matches at 7 bases. Trimming removed 2 bases from V and 1 base from J; junction bases left unmatched: 1. This CDR3 region has 15 residues. Germline CDR1 is KGHSH and CDR2 is LQKENI. This chain's CDR3 is CASSPASGNTGELFF. CDR3 nucleotides: TGTGCCAGCTCACCAGCTAGCGGGAACACCGGGGAGCTGTTTTTT.

The chain is built from TRBV18 and TRBJ1-2, with no clear D. Trimming took off 2 bases at V and 0 bases at J, with 19 bases between the two ends. The CDR3 covers 18 residues. CDR1 KGHSH and CDR2 LQKENI come from the germline V gene. CDR3 nucleotides: TGTGCCAGCTCACCAACGTCATTCGACCTCGGGACTAACTATGGCTACACCTTC. This gives the protein CASSPTSFDLGTNYGYTF.

The chain has TRBV6-6 and TRBJ2-3; TRBD1 matches 7 bases. The V segment lost 6 bases and the J segment 5 bases; nucleotides outside the gene matches: 14. This CDR3 has 16 amino acids. Germline CDR1 and CDR2: MNHNY and SVGAGI (reference sequence). The CDR3 region is CASSLRQGQFGDTQYF. CDR3 DNA sequence: TGTGCCAGCAGCCTTCGACAGGGACAGTTTGGAGATACGCAGTATTTT.

A note on this clone: The junction departs from germline at one end; a sequencing error may be responsible. The gene calls are TRBV7-7 and TRBJ2-7, with TRBD1 matching 8 bases. The CDR3 is 15 amino acids. Germline V CDR1 and CDR2: SSHAT, FNYEAQ (reference sequence). The CDR3 sequence is CASSPTDRATNEQYF. The CDR3 nucleotides are TGTGCTAGCAGCCCAACGGACAGGGCAACGAACGAGCAGTACTTC.

The J gene is TRBJ2-5, the V gene TRBV2; 9 positions agree with TRBD1. CDR3 length equals 15 residues. Germline CDR1 SNHLY, CDR2 FYNNEI. Trimming removed 4 bases from V and 7 bases from J; junction bases left unmatched: 10. CDR3 nucleotide sequence: TGTGCCAGCAGTGTTATAGGACAGGGGAAAGGGACCCAGTACTTC. This sequence encodes CASSVIGQGKGTQYF.

The chain employs TRBV24-1 and TRBJ2-2; a possible D gene is TRBD1 (7 bases). The CDR3 is made up of 19 amino acids. Germline V gives CDR1 KGHDR, CDR2 SFDVKD. V was pared by 3 bases and J by 0 bases, with 19 bases between. The DNA of the CDR3 is TGTGCCACCAGTGATCCACGCGGGACAGCGGACACGAACACCGGGGAGCTGTTTTTT. This encodes CATSDPRGTADTNTGELFF.

This clone was detected only once. The J gene is TRBJ2-2, the V gene TRBV27, with a possible D match to TRBD2 (6 bases). The germline V gene has CDR1 MNHEY and CDR2 SMNVEV (reference sequence). Trimming stripped 3 bases from V and 5 bases from J, with 13 bases between. The CDR3 length is 15 residues. The CDR3 nucleotides read TGTGCCAGCAGTTTCCAACCCCGGGGGACCGGGGAGCTGTTTTTT. Translated: CASSFQPRGTGELFF.